Presented here are 23 T cell receptor beta chains from one specimen sequenced in a study of T cells in Graves' hyperthyroidism and ophthalmopathy (dated by TCRdb to about 2019). Library method: multiplex PCR. Data came from an Illumina HiSeq 2000. The TCR beta CDR3 regions were amplified from RNA transcripts. The TCR CDR3 was subjected to a first round of RT-PCR using the HTBI primer set and the Qiagen OneStep RT-PCR kit. TCRdb redid the processing of the public reads, applying fastp at Q25 and MiXCR, and retained in-frame beta chains. Rows are combined by CDR3 protein, so each entry shows the most common genes and DNA. Within this sample are approximately 700,000 distinct CDR3 sequences, with less than 20% of them counted one time only. The biggest ten clones account for around 7.7% of the sample. The material sequenced was blood. The receptors here all came from a young man with Graves' hyperthyroidism.

At least ten counts were recorded for this clonotype. The chain couples TRBV20-1 to TRBJ1-5; D not resolved. The CDR3 totals 14 residues. V shed 3 bases and J shed 2 bases, with 11 bases lying between them. The germline V gene has CDR1 DFQATT and CDR2 SNEGSKA (reference sequence). Here the CDR3 reads CSASDGGGNQPQHF. The CDR3 DNA is TGCAGTGCTAGTGATGGCGGCGGCAATCAGCCCCAGCATTTT.

This clonotype was detected many times. The rearrangement links TRBV12-3 or TRBV12-4 to TRBJ2-6, with D perhaps TRBD1 (5 bases). V was pared by 3 bases and J by 0 bases, with 9 bases between. CDR3 size: 16 residues. Written as DNA, the CDR3 is TGTGCCAGCAGTTTGGATCAGGGCTCTGGGGCCAACGTCCTGACTTTC. It encodes CASSLDQGSGANVLTF.

The rearrangement uses TRBV5-4 and TRBJ1-1; D remains ambiguous. Germline V gene lookup returns CDR1 SGHNT and CDR2 YYREEE (reference sequence). With 4 bases removed from V and 4 bases from J, the gap between germline ends came to 11 bases. The CDR3 runs 13 residues. CDR3 protein: CASSQDAATEAFF. CDR3 sequence (DNA): TGTGCCAGCAGCCAGGACGCGGCCACTGAAGCTTTCTTT.

This clonotype was observed once. CDR3 bases: TGTGCCTGGAGTGTACGGGAGGGGGGTGGCTACACCTTC. Translation: CAWSVREGGGYTF. The chain recombines TRBV30 with TRBJ1-2; tentative D call: TRBD1 (6 bases). The length of the CDR3 is 13 residues. CDR1 GTSNPN and CDR2 SVGIG come from the germline V gene (reference sequence). V was clipped by 0 bases and J by 7 bases, with 12 bases between them. The entire variable domain, with the rest obtained from reference TRBV30 and TRBJ1-2, is as follows: SQTIHQWPATLVQPVGSPLSLECTVEGTSNPNLYWYRQAAGRGLQLLFYSVGIGQISSEVPQNLSASRPQDRQFILSSKKLLLSDSGFYLCAWSVREGGGYTFGSGTRLTVV.

The chain is built from TRBV29-1 and TRBJ2-1; TRBD2 might be the D (6 bases). Trimming pared 5 bases from V and 10 bases from J, leaving 21 bases between. CDR1 is SQVTM, CDR2 ANQGSEA, per germline. The length of the CDR3 is 14 residues. This CDR3 reads CSVYFTGSSEEQFF. CDR3 bases: TGCAGCGTTTACTTCACCGGGAGTAGTGAAGAGCAGTTCTTC.

The chain links TRBV10-3 to TRBJ2-2, with D unresolved. Germline V gene data show CDR1 as ENHRY and CDR2 as SYGVKD. The CDR3 is 14 amino acids. The V and J ends lost 10 bases and 0 bases respectively, with 12 bases between them. The CDR3 loop is CATTGVANTGELFF. CDR3 coding DNA: TGTGCCACGACTGGTGTAGCGAACACCGGGGAGCTGTTTTTT.

The chain joins TRBV7-9 to TRBJ2-2; D is possibly TRBD2 (5 bases). The CDR3 has 15 amino acids. The V end was cut by 4 bases, the J end by 6 bases, with 15 bases between. CDR1 is SEHNR and CDR2 is FQNEAQ in the germline V gene (reference sequence). CDR3 amino acids: CASSSYLSVAGELFF. The CDR3 coding sequence is TGTGCCAGCAGCTCCTACCTTAGCGTCGCCGGGGAGCTGTTTTTT. Based on the CDR3 plus reference TRBV7-9 and TRBJ2-2, the full variable domain is DTGVSQNPRHKITKRGQNVTFRCDPISEHNRLYWYRQTLGQGPEFLTYFQNEAQLEKSRLLSDRFSAERPKGSFSTLEIQRTEQGDSAMYLCASSSYLSVAGELFFGEGSRLTVL.

In this sample, this clonotype turned up many times. The chain employs TRBV28 and TRBJ2-7; D call uncertain. V was shortened by 5 bases and J by 4 bases, with 15 bases between the two germline ends. The CDR3 loop spans 14 amino acids. Germline values: CDR1 MDHEN, CDR2 SYDVKM. For the CDR3, the DNA is TGTGCCAGCAGTCACCGGGTGGGATCGTACGAGCAGTACTTC. Amino acids: CASSHRVGSYEQYF.

The rearrangement uses TRBV11-2 and TRBJ2-3, with D perhaps TRBD2 (5 bases). The CDR3 totals 13 residues. V was clipped by 7 bases and J by 0 bases, with 8 bases between them. The V gene's germline CDR1 is SGHAT and CDR2 FQNNGV. In DNA, the CDR3 is TGTGCCAGCACTAGCTTTAGCACAGATACGCAGTATTTT. Residues: CASTSFSTDTQYF.

The chain recombines TRBV28 with TRBJ2-1; 9 nucleotides agree with TRBD1. The V gene's germline CDR1 is MDHEN and CDR2 SYDVKM. J gave up 3 bases and V 8 bases, and 5 bases lay outside the gene matches. The CDR3 totals 14 residues. CDR3 sequence reads: CASVGTGYYNEQFF. The CDR3 DNA is TGTGCCAGCGTCGGGACAGGGTACTACAATGAGCAGTTCTTC.

The rearrangement links TRBV20-1 to TRBJ2-7; 10 nucleotides match TRBD1. There are 14 residues in the CDR3. With V trimmed by 2 bases and J by 5 bases, 6 bases remained unmatched. In germline, CDR1 is DFQATT, CDR2 SNEGSKA (reference sequence). Written as DNA, the CDR3 is TGCAGTGCTAGACCCGGGACAGGGGTCCACGAGCAGTACTTC. This gives the protein CSARPGTGVHEQYF.

This clonotype has a count of ten or more. The chain combines TRBV12-3 or TRBV12-4 with TRBJ2-5; D may be TRBD1 or TRBD2 (7 bases each). The V and J ends lost 5 bases and 5 bases respectively, with 18 bases between them. The CDR3 loop spans 15 amino acids. The CDR3 region is CASSTYRGAGETQYF. The CDR3 DNA reads as TGTGCCAGCAGTACCTACAGGGGAGCGGGGGAGACCCAGTACTTC.

This clonotype was detected many times. This chain links TRBV3-1 with TRBJ1-1, with D perhaps TRBD1 (6 bases). Germline V gene sequence: CDR1 LGHDT, CDR2 YNNKEL (reference sequence). The CDR3 runs 14 residues. Trimming took 4 bases from V and 2 from J, leaving 11 bases between them. DNA of the CDR3: TGTGCCAGCAGCCGAAGACAGGTTAACACTGAAGCTTTCTTT. It codes for CASSRRQVNTEAFF.

This clonotype was counted at least ten times. This sequence joins TRBV7-3 and TRBJ2-5, with 7 bases aligning to TRBD1. The CDR3 length is 13 residues. From germline, CDR1 is SGHTA and CDR2 FQGTGA. J gave up 4 bases and V 4 bases, and 3 bases lay outside the gene matches. As DNA, the CDR3 is TGTGCCAGCAGCTCATACAGGGGAGAGACCCAGTACTTC. This translates into CASSSYRGETQYF.

Ten or more counts support this clonotype. The J gene is TRBJ2-1, the V gene TRBV19; D is possibly TRBD2 (8 bases). The CDR3 has 13 amino acids. CDR1 is LNHDA and CDR2 is SQIVND in the germline V gene (reference sequence). Trimming took off 5 bases at V and 9 bases at J, with 14 bases between the two ends. This CDR3 reads CASSPGRGREQFF. The CDR3 nucleotides are TGTGCCAGTAGTCCCGGGAGGGGGCGTGAGCAGTTCTTC.

The chain has TRBV7-8 and TRBJ2-5, with D possibly matching TRBD2 (7 bases). In germline, CDR1 is SGHVS, CDR2 FQNEAQ. With 1 base removed from V and 9 bases from J, the gap between germline ends came to 12 bases. The CDR3 extends over 13 amino acids. The CDR3 DNA is TGTGCCAGCAGCTTAGAGGGGGGGAGGGCCCAGTACTTC. Translating it yields CASSLEGGRAQYF.

This clonotype was counted at least ten times. The chain combines TRBV12-3 or TRBV12-4 with TRBJ2-5; TRBD2 is a possible D gene (6 bases). Trimming took off 4 bases at V and 4 bases at J, with 13 bases between the two ends. The CDR3 consists of 14 residues. The CDR3, as DNA: TGTGCCAGCAGTTCCTCGGGAGAGGGAGAGACCCAGTACTTC. This codes for CASSSSGEGETQYF.

This clonotype has just a few counts. This chain joins TRBV30 and TRBJ2-3; TRBD2 matches at 10 bases. CDR1 is GTSNPN, CDR2 SVGIG, per germline (reference sequence). The CDR3 extends over 18 amino acids. After removal of 0 bases from V and 4 bases from J, the junction contained 13 bases not matched to a gene. The CDR3 DNA reads TGTGCCTGGAGTGTACTTCGGACTAGCGGTGCGATCCCAGATACGCAGTATTTT. Translation gives CAWSVLRTSGAIPDTQYF. Full variable domain (rest looked up from reference TRBV30 and TRBJ2-3): SQTIHQWPATLVQPVGSPLSLECTVEGTSNPNLYWYRQAAGRGLQLLFYSVGIGQISSEVPQNLSASRPQDRQFILSSKKLLLSDSGFYLCAWSVLRTSGAIPDTQYFGPGTRLTVL.

This clonotype has a handful of counts. The chain is built from TRBV27 and TRBJ1-4; D is unresolved. The CDR3 contains 15 residues. V was cut by 1 base and J by 0 bases, with 6 bases left in between. Germline V gene sequence: CDR1 MNHEY, CDR2 SMNVEV (reference sequence). Written as DNA, the CDR3 is TGTGCCAGCAGTTTATATCGCGCAACTAATGAAAAACTGTTTTTT. Its protein is CASSLYRATNEKLFF.

This clonotype showed up just a few times. This sequence joins TRBV30 and TRBJ1-2, with D hard to call. CDR3 length: 12 amino acids. Trimming took off 0 bases at V and 3 bases at J, with 5 bases between the two ends. Per the germline V gene, CDR1 is GTSNPN and CDR2 is SVGIG (reference sequence). CDR3 DNA: TGTGCCTGGAGTGTAAGGCACTATGGCTACACCTTC. Translating gives CAWSVRHYGYTF.

This chain links TRBV20-1 with TRBJ2-5; D unresolved. The CDR3 covers 13 residues. V lost 0 bases and J lost 2, with 7 bases in between. Germline CDR1 and CDR2: DFQATT and SNEGSKA (reference sequence). The CDR3 spells CSARDGQQETQYF. The DNA for the CDR3 is TGCAGTGCTAGAGATGGGCAACAAGAGACCCAGTACTTC.

The J gene is TRBJ1-1, the V gene TRBV3-1, with a weak D call TRBD1 (6 bases). CDR3 size: 17 residues. Between the trimmed V and J ends, which lost 0 bases and 0 bases, there was a span of 14 bases. Germline lookup yields CDR1 LGHDT and CDR2 YNNKEL (reference sequence). The CDR3 is CASSQEIEGGVNTEAFF. CDR3 coding DNA: TGTGCCAGCAGCCAAGAAATTGAGGGGGGGGTGAACACTGAAGCTTTCTTT.

This clonotype was counted only a few times. The rearrangement links TRBV12-5 to TRBJ1-3; D is ambiguous. Per germline, CDR1 LGHNT and CDR2 FRNRAP. This CDR3 spans 13 amino acids. The germline V and J ends were trimmed by 6 bases and 1 base, with 7 bases remaining between them. The CDR3 bases are TGTGCTAGTGGCCAAGGATCTGGAAACACCATATATTTT. Its protein is CASGQGSGNTIYF.